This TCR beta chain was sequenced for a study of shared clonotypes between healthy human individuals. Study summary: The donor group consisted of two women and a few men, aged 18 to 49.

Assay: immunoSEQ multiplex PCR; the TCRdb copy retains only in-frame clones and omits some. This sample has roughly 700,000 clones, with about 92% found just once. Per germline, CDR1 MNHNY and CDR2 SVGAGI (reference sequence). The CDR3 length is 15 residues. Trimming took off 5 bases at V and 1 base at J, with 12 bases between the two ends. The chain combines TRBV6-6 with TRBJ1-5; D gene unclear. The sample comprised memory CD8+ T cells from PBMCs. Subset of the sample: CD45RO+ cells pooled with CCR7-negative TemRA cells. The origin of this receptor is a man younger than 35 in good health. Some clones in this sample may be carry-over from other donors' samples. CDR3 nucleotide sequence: TGTGCCAGCAGTGACCTTTGGGGAAGCAATCAGCCCCAGCATTTT. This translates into CASSDLWGSNQPQHF.